This T cell receptor (beta chain) was identified in a study of shared clonotypes between healthy human individuals. In its sample, this clone was seen once. Using immunoSEQ multiplex PCR, the repertoire was profiled, and TCRdb retains in-frame clones only, with some absent. The data hold roughly 1,600,000 clones, with roughly 98.5% observed a single time. V was clipped by 5 bases and J by 6 bases; unmatched bases: 13. Germline V gene lookup returns CDR1 SGHNT and CDR2 YENEEA. The CDR3 contains 18 residues. V usage is TRBV11-3 and J usage is TRBJ2-1; 13 positions match TRBD2. The TCR comes from a man aged 25-40 years in good health. Sequences were obtained from naive CD4+ T cells sorted from blood. Subset noted: CD45RA+ positively selected. The CDR3 region is CASSLLLLAGGTANEQFF. The CDR3 nucleotides are TGTGCCAGCAGCCTACTTTTACTAGCGGGAGGGACGGCCAATGAGCAGTTCTTC. Looking up the rest from reference TRBV11-3 and TRBJ2-1 gives the full variable domain: EAGVVQSPRYKIIEKKQPVAFWCNPISGHNTLYWYLQNLGQGPELLIRYENEEAVDDSQLPKDRFSAERLKGVDSTLKIQPAELGDSAVYLCASSLLLLAGGTANEQFFGPGTRLTVL.